The T cell receptor beta chain described here comes from a study of blood T cell repertoires in COVID-19. In the study overall: The analysed material was cDNA or gDNA that came from T cells, B-cell-depleted T cells, or PBMCs.

Methods used by the authors: Cell counts per sample came from amplifying reference gene primers. TCRdb's table, derived via immunoSEQ multiplex PCR, lists solely in-frame clones and lacks some. D and trimming come from the DNA, and the V and J calls and clone size come from that table. The table records some 50,000 clones, 70% to 90% of them present only once. The CDR3 covers 15 residues. CDR1 LNHDA and CDR2 SQIVND come from the germline V gene (reference sequence). V lost 4 bases and J lost 5; bases outside the gene matches: 10. This rearrangement joins TRBV19 to TRBJ2-5; 7 nucleotides agree with TRBD2. The receptor was isolated from a woman in her 70s with active COVID-19. Sequenced input: peripheral blood. DNA for the CDR3: TGTGCCAGTAGTAAGTCGGGGAGGGTCCCCGAGACCCAGTACTTC. Translation: CASSKSGRVPETQYF.